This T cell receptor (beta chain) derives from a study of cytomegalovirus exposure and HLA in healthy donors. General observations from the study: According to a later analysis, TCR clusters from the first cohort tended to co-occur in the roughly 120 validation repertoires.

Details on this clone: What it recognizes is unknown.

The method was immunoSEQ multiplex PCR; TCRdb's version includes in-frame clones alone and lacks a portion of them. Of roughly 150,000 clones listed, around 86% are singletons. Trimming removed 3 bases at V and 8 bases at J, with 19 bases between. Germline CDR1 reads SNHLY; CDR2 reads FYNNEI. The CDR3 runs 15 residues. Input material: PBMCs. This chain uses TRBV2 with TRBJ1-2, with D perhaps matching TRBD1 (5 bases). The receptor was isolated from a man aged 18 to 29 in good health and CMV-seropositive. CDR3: CASSDQGQSIWGYTF. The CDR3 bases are TGTGCCAGCAGTGATCAGGGTCAATCTATCTGGGGCTACACCTTC. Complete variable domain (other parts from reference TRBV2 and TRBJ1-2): EPEVTQTPSHQVTQMGQEVILRCVPISNHLYFYWYRQILGQKVEFLVSFYNNEISEKSEIFDDQFSVERPDGSNFTLKIRSTKLEDSAMYFCASSDQGQSIWGYTFGSGTRLTVV.